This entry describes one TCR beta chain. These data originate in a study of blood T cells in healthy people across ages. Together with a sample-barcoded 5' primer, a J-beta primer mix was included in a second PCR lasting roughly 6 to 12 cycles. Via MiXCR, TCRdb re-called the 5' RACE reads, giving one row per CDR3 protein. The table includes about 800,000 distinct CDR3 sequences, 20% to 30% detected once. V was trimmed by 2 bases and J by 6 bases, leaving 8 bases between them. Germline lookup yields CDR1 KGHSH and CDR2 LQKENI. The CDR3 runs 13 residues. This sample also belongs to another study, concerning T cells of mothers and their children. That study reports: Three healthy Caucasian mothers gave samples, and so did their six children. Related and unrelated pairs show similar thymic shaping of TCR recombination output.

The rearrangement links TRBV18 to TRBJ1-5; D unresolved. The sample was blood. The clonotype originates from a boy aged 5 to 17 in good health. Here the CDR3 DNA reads TGTGCCAGCTCACCAGACTCCCGTCAGCCCCAGCATTTT. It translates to CASSPDSRQPQHF. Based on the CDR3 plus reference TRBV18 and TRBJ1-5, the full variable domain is NAGVMQNPRHLVRRRGQEARLRCSPMKGHSHVYWYRQLPEEGLKFMVYLQKENIIDESGMPKERFSAEFPKEGPSILRIQQVVRGDSAAYFCASSPDSRQPQHFGDGTRLSIL.